The 2 T cell receptor beta chains below come from one sample, sequenced in a study of identical twins. From the 5' RACE reads, TCRdb called clonotypes with MiXCR, one entry per CDR3 protein. The sample holds about 810,000 distinct CDR3 sequences; 10% to 15% are singletons and the top ten take under 2%. Another study also made use of these data, one on yellow fever vaccine responses in identical twins.

The sequenced material came from PBMCs. These receptors all come from a woman aged 18-29 years in good health.

This clonotype was detected ten times or more. CDR3 region: CASSQDTVQPQHF. CDR3 nucleotides: TGTGCCAGCAGCCAAGACACGGTTCAGCCCCAGCATTTT. The chain joins TRBV4-2 to TRBJ1-5; D is uncertain. V was clipped by 0 bases and J by 6 bases, with 6 bases between them. Germline V CDR1 and CDR2: LGHNA, YNFKEQ. The CDR3 covers 13 residues.

This clonotype has just a few counts. V gene TRBV10-3 combines with J gene TRBJ2-1; TRBD2 matches at 9 bases. V was pared by 3 bases and J by 4 bases, with 4 bases of the junction left unmatched. This CDR3 has 15 amino acids. The germline CDR1 and CDR2 sequences are ENHRY and SYGVKD. The CDR3 DNA follows: TGTGCCATCAGTGACGCGGGGGGGCTTTACAATGAGCAGTTCTTC. Its translation is CAISDAGGLYNEQFF.